This T cell receptor (beta chain) is drawn from a study of cytomegalovirus exposure and HLA in healthy donors. The CDR3 contains 15 residues. The J segment lost 1 base and the V segment lost 5 bases, leaving 6 bases of the junction unmatched. From germline, CDR1 is SEHNR and CDR2 FQNEAQ (reference sequence). Study-wide points: At a 0.05 false discovery rate, a later analysis found around 17,000 TCR beta sequences to be associated with HLA alleles. Most TCR sequences were seen very rarely across donors, but some public TCRs occurred in many. Cytomegalovirus-associated TCR beta chains were listed, numbering 164.

Note on this clone: The antigen remains undetermined.

PCR used 60 Vbeta primers and 13 Jbeta primers. Repertoires were generated with immunoSEQ multiplex PCR, while TCRdb's copy carries only in-frame clones and drops some. The table includes about 140,000 clones, almost 80% detected once. Sequenced sample: PBMCs. This sequence joins TRBV7-9 and TRBJ1-1; 8 bases line up with TRBD1. The clonotype comes from a man aged 18 to 29 in good health and CMV-seronegative. The CDR3 loop is CASSQPGQANTEAFF. The CDR3 DNA is TGTGCCAGCAGCCAGCCGGGACAGGCGAACACTGAAGCTTTCTTT.